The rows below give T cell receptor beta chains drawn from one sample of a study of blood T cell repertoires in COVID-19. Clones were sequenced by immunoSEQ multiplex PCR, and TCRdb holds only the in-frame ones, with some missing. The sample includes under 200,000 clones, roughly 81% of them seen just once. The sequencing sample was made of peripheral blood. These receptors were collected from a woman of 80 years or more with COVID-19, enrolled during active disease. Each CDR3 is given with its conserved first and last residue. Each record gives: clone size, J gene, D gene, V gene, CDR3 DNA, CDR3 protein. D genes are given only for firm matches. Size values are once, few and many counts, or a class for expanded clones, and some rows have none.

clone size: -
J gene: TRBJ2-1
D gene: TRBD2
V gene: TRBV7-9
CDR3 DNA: TGTGCCAGCACCCCGGTAGGAACTAGCGGGCGTGAATGGTTCTTC
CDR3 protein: CASTPVGTSGREWFF

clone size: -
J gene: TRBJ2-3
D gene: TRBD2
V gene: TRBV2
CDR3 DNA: TGTGCCAGCAGTGAGCAGCGGGGGGCCGCAGATACGCAGTATTTT
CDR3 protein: CASSEQRGAADTQYF

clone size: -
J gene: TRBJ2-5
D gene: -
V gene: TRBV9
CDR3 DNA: TGTGCCAGCAGCCCTCAACCCGGGACAATCCAAGAGACCCAGTACTTC
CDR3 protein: CASSPQPGTIQETQYF

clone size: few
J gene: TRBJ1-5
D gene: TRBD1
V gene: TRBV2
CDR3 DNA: TGTGCCAGCAGGGATCGGACAGGGGCTGGTCAGCCCCAGCATTTT
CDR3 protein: CASRDRTGAGQPQHF

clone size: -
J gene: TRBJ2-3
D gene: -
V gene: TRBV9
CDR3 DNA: TGTGCCAGCAGCGTAACCCACGATCGGGCAGATACGCAGTATTTT
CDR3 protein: CASSVTHDRADTQYF

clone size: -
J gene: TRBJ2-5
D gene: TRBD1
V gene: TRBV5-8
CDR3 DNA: TGTGCCAGCAGCGATCTACCGACAGGGGTTAAGACCCAGTACTTC
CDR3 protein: CASSDLPTGVKTQYF

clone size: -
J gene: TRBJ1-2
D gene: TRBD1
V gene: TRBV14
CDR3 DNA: TGTGCCAGCAGCCTGACAGGGGCAACCTATGGCTACACCTTC
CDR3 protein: CASSLTGATYGYTF

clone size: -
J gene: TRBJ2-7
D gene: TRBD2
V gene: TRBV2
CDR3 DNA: TGTGCCAGCAGGAGAGCGGGAGTTCAAAACGAGCAGTACTTC
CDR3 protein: CASRRAGVQNEQYF

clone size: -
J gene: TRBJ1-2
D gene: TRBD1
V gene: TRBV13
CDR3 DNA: TGTGCCAGCAGCCTGAGTTCAGGGGGCCGGTACTATGGCTACACCTTC
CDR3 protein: CASSLSSGGRYYGYTF

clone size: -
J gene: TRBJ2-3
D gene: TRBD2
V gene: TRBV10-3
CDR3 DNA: TGTGCCATCAGCTTGCTAGCGGGAGGCTCTGATACGCAGTATTTT
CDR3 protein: CAISLLAGGSDTQYF